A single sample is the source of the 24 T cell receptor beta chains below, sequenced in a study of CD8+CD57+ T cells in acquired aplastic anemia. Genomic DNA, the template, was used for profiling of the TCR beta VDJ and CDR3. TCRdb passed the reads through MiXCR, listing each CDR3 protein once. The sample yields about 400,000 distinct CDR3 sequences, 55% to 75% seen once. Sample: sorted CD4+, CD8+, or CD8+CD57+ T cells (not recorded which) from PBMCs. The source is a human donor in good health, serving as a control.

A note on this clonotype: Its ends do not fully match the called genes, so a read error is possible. The CDR3 loop is CSTRVEGTGADVLTF. The CDR3 bases are TGCAGTACTAGAGTTGAGGGAACTGGGGCCGACGTCCTGACTTTC. The rearrangement links TRBV20-1 to TRBJ2-6; D may be TRBD1 or TRBD2 (5 bases each). Germline lookup yields CDR1 DFQATT and CDR2 SNEGSKA (reference sequence). This CDR3 spans 15 amino acids.

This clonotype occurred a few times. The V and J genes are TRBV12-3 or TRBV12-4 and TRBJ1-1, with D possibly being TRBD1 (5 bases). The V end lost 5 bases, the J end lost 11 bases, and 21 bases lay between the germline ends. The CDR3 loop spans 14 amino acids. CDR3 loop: CASSEEGNRLAAFF. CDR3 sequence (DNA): TGTGCCAGCAGTGAAGAAGGGAACAGGTTAGCGGCTTTCTTT.

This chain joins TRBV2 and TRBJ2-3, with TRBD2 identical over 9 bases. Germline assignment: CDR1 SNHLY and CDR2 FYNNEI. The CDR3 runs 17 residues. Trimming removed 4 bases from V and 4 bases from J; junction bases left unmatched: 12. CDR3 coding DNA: TGTGCCAGCAGTGCCTTCCATAGCGGGAGCGGTGCAGATACGCAGTATTTT. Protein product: CASSAFHSGSGADTQYF.

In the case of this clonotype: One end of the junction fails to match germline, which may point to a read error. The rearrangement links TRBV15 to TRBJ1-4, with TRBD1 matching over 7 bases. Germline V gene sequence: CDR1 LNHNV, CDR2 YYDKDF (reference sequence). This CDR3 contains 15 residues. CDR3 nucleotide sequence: TGTGCCAGCAGCTTGGAACAGGGGCGGTGGGAAAACCTGTTGTTC. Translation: CASSLEQGRWENLLF. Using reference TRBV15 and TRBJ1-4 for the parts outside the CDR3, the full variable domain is DAMVIQNPRYQVTQFGKPVTLSCSQTLNHNVMYWYQQKSSQAPKLLFHYYDKDFNNEADTPDNFQSRRPNTSFCFLDIRSPGLGDTAMYLCASSLEQGRWENLLFGSGTQLSVL.

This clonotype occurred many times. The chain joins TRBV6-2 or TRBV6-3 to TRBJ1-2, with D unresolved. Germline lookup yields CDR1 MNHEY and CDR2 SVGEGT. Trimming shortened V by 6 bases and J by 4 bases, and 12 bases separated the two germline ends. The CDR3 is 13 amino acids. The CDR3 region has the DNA TGTGCCAGCAGGAGTGAAGGACGCTATGGCTACACCTTC. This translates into CASRSEGRYGYTF.

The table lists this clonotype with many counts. In DNA, the CDR3 is TGTGCCAGCAGTGAATGGGGGTCGAGGGATTACGAGCAGTACTTC. Translating it yields CASSEWGSRDYEQYF. This rearrangement joins TRBV6-1 to TRBJ2-7; D is tentatively TRBD1 or TRBD2 (5 bases each). The CDR3 spans 15 residues. The germline V and J ends were trimmed by 2 bases and 4 bases, with 15 bases remaining between them. CDR1 and CDR2 (germline): MNHNS, SASEGT.

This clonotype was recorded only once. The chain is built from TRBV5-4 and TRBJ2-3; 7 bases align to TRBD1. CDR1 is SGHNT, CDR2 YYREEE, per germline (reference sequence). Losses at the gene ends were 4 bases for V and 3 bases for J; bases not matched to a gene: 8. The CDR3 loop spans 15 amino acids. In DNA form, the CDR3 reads TGTGCCAGCAGCACCGGGACAGAGGTTACAGATACGCAGTATTTT. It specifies CASSTGTEVTDTQYF.

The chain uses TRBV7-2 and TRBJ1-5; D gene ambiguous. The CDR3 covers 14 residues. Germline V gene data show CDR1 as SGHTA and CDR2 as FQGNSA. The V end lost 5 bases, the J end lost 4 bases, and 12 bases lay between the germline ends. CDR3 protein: CASSKRTENQPQHF. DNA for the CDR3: TGTGCCAGCAGCAAGAGGACCGAGAATCAGCCCCAGCATTTT.

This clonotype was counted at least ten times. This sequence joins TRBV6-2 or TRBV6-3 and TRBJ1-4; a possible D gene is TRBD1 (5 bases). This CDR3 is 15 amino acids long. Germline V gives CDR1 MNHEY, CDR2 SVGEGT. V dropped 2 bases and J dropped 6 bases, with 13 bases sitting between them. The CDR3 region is CASSYGRDADEKLFF. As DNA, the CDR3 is TGTGCCAGCAGTTACGGCCGGGACGCCGATGAAAAACTGTTTTTT.

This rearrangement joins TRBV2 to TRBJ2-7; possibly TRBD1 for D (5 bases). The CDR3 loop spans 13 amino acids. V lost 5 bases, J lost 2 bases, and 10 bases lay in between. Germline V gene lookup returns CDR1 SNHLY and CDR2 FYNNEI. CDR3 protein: CASSWTQAYEQYF. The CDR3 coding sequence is TGTGCCAGCAGTTGGACACAAGCCTACGAGCAGTACTTC.

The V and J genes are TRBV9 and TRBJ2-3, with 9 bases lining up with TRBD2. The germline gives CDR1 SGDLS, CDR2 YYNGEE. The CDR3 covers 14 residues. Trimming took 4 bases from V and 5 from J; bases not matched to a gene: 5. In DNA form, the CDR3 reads TGTGCCAGCAGCTCGGGACTAGCTGTAGATACGCAGTATTTT. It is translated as CASSSGLAVDTQYF.

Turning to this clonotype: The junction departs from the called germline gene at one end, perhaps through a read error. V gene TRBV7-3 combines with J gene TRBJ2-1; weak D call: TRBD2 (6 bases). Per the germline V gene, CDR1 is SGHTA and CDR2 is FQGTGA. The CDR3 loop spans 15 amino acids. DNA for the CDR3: TGTGCCAGCAGTTTATGGAGGGGACGGAACAATGAGGAGTTCTTC. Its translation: CASSLWRGRNNEEFF.

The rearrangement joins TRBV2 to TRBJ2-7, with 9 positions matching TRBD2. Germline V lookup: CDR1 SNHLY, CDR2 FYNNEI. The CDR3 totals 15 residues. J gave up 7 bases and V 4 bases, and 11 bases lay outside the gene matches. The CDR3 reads CASSVGLANTGEQYF. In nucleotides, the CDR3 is TGTGCCAGCAGTGTGGGACTAGCCAACACCGGGGAGCAGTACTTC.

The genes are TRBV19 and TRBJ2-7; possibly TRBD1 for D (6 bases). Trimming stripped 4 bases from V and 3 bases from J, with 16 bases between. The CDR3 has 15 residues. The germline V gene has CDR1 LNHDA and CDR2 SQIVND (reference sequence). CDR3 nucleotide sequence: TGTGCCAGTAGTACCGTACAGGGTAGGTTCTACGAGCAGTACTTC. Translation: CASSTVQGRFYEQYF.

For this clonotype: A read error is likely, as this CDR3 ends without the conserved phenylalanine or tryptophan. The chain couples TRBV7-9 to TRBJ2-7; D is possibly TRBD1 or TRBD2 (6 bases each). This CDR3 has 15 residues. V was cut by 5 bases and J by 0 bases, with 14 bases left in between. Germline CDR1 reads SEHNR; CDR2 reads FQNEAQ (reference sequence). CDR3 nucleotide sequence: TGTGCCAGCAGCCTCGAGGGGGGACACTCCTACGAGCAGTACGGG. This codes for CASSLEGGHSYEQYG.

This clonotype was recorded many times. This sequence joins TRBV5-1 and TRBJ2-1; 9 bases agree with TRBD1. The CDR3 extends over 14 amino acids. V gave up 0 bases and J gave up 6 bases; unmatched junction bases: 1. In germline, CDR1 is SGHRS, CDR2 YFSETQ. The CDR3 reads CASSLGDRANEQFF. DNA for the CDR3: TGCGCCAGCAGCTTGGGGGACAGGGCCAATGAGCAGTTCTTC.

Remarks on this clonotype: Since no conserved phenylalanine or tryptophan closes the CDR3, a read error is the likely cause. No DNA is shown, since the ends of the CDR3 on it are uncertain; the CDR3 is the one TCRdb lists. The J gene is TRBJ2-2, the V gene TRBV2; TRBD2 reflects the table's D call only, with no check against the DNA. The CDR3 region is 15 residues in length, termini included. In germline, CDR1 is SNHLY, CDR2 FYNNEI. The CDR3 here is CASTKGGWYHRGAVV.

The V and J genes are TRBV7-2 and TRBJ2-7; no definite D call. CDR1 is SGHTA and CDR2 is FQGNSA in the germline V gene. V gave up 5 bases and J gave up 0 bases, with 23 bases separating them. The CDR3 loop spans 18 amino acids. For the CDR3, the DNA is TGTGCCAGCAGCCGACGAGCGCAAAACGGGCAGTACTCCTACGAGCAGTACTTC. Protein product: CASSRRAQNGQYSYEQYF.

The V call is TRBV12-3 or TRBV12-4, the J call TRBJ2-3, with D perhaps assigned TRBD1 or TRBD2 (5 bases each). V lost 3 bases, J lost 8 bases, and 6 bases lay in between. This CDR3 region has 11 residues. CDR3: CASSFGATQYF. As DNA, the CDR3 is TGTGCCAGCAGTTTCGGGGCTACGCAGTATTTT.

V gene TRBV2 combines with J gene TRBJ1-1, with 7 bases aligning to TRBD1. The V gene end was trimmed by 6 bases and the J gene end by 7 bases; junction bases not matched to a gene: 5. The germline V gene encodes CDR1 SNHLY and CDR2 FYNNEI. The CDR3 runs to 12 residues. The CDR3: CASSKGQYEAFF. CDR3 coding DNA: TGTGCCAGCAGCAAGGGACAGTATGAAGCTTTCTTT.

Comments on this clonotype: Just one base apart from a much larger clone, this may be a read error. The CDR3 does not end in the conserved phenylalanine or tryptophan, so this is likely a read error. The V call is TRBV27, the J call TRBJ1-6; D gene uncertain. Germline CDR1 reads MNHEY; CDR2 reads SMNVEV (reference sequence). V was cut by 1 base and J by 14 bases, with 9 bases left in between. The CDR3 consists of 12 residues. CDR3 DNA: TGTGCCAGCAGTTTATTGGGAAGCGCCCTCCACCTT. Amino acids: CASSLLGSALHL.

DNA of the CDR3: TGTGCCAGCAGTGAACTTCCGAAGCAGCCCCAGCATTTT. This translates into CASSELPKQPQHF. The chain links TRBV2 to TRBJ1-5; D not resolved. Trimming removed 2 bases from V and 7 bases from J, with 9 bases in between. Germline values: CDR1 SNHLY, CDR2 FYNNEI. This CDR3 has 13 amino acids.

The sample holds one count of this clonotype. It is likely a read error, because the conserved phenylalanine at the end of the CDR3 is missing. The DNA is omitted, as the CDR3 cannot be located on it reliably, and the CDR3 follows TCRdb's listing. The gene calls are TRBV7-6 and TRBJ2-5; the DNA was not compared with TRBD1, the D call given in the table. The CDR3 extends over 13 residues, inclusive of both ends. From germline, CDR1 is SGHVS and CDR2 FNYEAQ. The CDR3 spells CATSLGQGKTEQY.

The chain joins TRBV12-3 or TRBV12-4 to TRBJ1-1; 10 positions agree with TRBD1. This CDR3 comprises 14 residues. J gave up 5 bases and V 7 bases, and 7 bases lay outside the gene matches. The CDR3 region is CASMQGQGLTEAFF. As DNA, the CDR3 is TGTGCCAGCATGCAGGGACAGGGGTTAACTGAAGCTTTCTTT.